This T cell receptor beta chain was recorded in a study of cytomegalovirus exposure and HLA in healthy donors. Study-wide background: Prior work identified some 120 million unique TCR beta sequences in approximately 200 million T cells.

The PCR contained 60 Vbeta and 13 Jbeta primers. The data were produced by immunoSEQ multiplex PCR, yet TCRdb's version contains in-frame clones alone and is incomplete. The data hold a few hundred thousand clones, with around 77% observed a single time. Study observations and caveats: In an earlier analysis, in some 500 donors, most V segments appeared productive either ~90% or ~30% of the time. Later work associated roughly 15,000 TCR beta sequences with HLA alleles at 0.05 false discovery rate. Equally common other TCR beta chains were less clonally expanded than HLA-associated ones, a later analysis found.

With regard to this clone: Its antigen is not identified.

Trimming removed 7 bases at V and 3 bases at J, with 12 bases between. There are 13 residues in the CDR3. From germline, CDR1 is MNHNY and CDR2 SVGAGI (reference sequence). The chain is built from TRBV6-6 and TRBJ1-1; possible D gene TRBD1, 6 bases. Sequencing was performed on PBMCs. The sequence was obtained from a woman aged 25 to 39 in good health and CMV-seronegative. The CDR3 spells CASTHNRDTEAFF. DNA of the CDR3: TGTGCCAGCACTCACAACAGGGACACTGAAGCTTTCTTT.